This entry describes one T cell receptor (beta chain). What it binds is unknown. In triplicate, each CD8+ T cell subset was sorted at approximately 290,000 cells per replicate. This sample stems from a study of CXCR3-negative and CXCR3-positive naive CD8 T cells. Study outcomes and limitations: Researchers report that CXCR3-positive naive cells carry more hydrophobic TRB CDR3s than CXCR3-negative naive cells.

Preparation of TRB cDNA libraries relied on 5' RACE carrying UMI labels. One entry per CDR3 protein, without DNA, is what TCRdb gives after re-calling the 5' RACE reads. Here the sample table reports 4,000 to 6,000 distinct CDR3 sequences. CDR1 is SGHVS, CDR2 FNYEAQ, per germline. The CDR3 covers 17 residues. The specimen was naive CXCR3+ CD8+ T cells from blood. Noted subset: CD45RO-CCR7+CD27+CD95- naive CD8+ T cells expressing CXCR3 (TNR3+). This clonotype originated in a human donor in good health. Some clones in this sample may be carry-over from other donors' samples. The V and J genes are TRBV7-6 and TRBJ2-1; TCRdb returns TRBD2, unconfirmable since there is no DNA. The CDR3 here is CASSLGLAESSYNEQFF.